This TCR beta chain was retrieved from a study of T cells in Graves' hyperthyroidism and ophthalmopathy (dated 2019 in TCRdb). Looking at the study overall: Peripheral blood samples were taken at the time of initial diagnosis, prior to any treatment. Thyroid tissue and blood T-cell repertoires from about 6 Graves' hyperthyroidism patients were also compared in the study. TCR V-J signatures able to tell the groups apart were searched for in a discovery cohort of approximately 95 patients, of whom around 42 had Graves' ophthalmopathy and around 57 had stable Graves' hyperthyroidism. After blood sampling, hyperthyroidism patients were treated with methimazole at a starting dose of 30 mg daily, and ophthalmopathy patients were treated with high-dose intravenous methylprednisolone. An independent validation cohort of 18 to 20 hyperthyroidism patients and 15 or so patients who later progressed to ophthalmopathy tested prospective prediction of ophthalmopathy. According to the paper, TCR Vbeta CDR3 sequencing was carried out on around 140 peripheral blood samples, which came from 40 to 45 ophthalmopathy, 70 to 80 hyperthyroidism and about 17 progressor patients. The 100 discovery patients were divided at random into training and test sets in a 7:3 ratio.

This clonotype was detected many times. Its specific antigen is unknown. Base qualities are not recorded, but no much larger clone differs from it by a single base. General study outcomes and caveats: Most expanded thyroid clonotypes (frequency above 0.001) were also detected in blood, suggesting blood repertoires may reflect thyroid immune responses. No statistical method was used to set the sample size in advance, and investigators knew the group allocation. In validation, the model predicted progression to ophthalmopathy a median of around 6.5 months before onset, with roughly 70% sensitivity and 72.22% specificity. A 13 V-J signature model separated ophthalmopathy from stable hyperthyroidism, with over 85% sensitivity and just under 84% specificity in cross-validation and 80%/75% in testing.

V and J lose 1 base and 2 bases, and a span of 4 bases separates them. According to the germline V gene (reference sequence), CDR1 reads SSHAT and CDR2 reads FNYEAQ. From its cysteine to its phenylalanine, the CDR3 spans 13 amino acids. Only the CDR3 portion is preserved as DNA: 39 bases, with reading frame beginning at the first base. Hyperthyroidism patients were aged 18 to 65 years and newly diagnosed, with disease duration of less than 2 months. The study excluded patients with uncontrolled infections, other autoimmune diseases, pregnancy or lactation. Diagnoses were established on the basis of clinical symptoms, serum thyroxine and TRAb, thyroid ultrasound, and orbital computed tomography. Blood from progressor patients was collected at the time of first diagnosis with hyperthyroidism, before any ophthalmopathy symptoms had appeared. PBMCs were isolated from about 9 ml of fresh peripheral blood by Ficoll-Paque density gradient centrifugation. Progressor patients were initially diagnosed with Graves' hyperthyroidism and developed ophthalmopathy during follow-up. Trizol reagent was used to extract total RNA, and RNA quality was then checked on an Agilent 2100 Bioanalyzer.

Amplification of TCR beta CDR3 regions was carried out from RNA transcripts. The TCR CDR3 was subjected to a first round of RT-PCR using the HTBI primer set and the Qiagen OneStep RT-PCR kit. Libraries were constructed in a second round of multiplex PCR, after which size selection and purification were performed. Sequencing of the libraries was done on an Illumina HiSeq2000 using paired-end 100 bp reads. As for how the authors treated the data: SOAPnuke was used to process the raw data, throwing out any read that contained adapters or uncalled bases, had a mean Phred below 15, or lacked an exact constant-primer or identifier match. COPE v1.2.5 was used to merge high-quality paired reads, and clonotypes were defined as unique nucleotide sequences. MiTCR v1.1 was used to align the clonotypes against IMGT TRBV, TRBD and TRBJ reference segments. Analysis was restricted to V-J combinations with a frequency above 0.0001, which covered roughly 99% of repertoires. A TCS score was defined as the ratio between F50 (clonal expansion) and ExV (chaos), using BLOSUM62-based TCRdist between CDR3 peptides within each V-J. Welch's t-statistics and random forest reduced around 510 V-J features to roughly 13, which were used in a naive Bayes classifier (R e1071). In TCRdb, the public reads were trimmed at Q25 with fastp and aligned with MiXCR, with productive beta chains retained. Under each unique CDR3 protein, matching rows form one entry showing the most common genes and DNA. In this record, the V and J calls reflect TCRdb's handling and not the investigators' own analysis. The sample table shows 300,000 to 450,000 distinct CDR3 sequences, and approximately 15% are seen once. About 20% of the sample belongs to the ten largest clones.

The receptor was isolated from a young man with Graves' hyperthyroidism that later progressed to Graves' ophthalmopathy. The source material was blood. The receptor chain draws on TRBV7-7 and TRBJ2-3; the D gene remains uncertain. The DNA is TGTGCCAGCAGCTTAGTCCCCACAGATACGCAGTATTTT. Translated, this is CASSLVPTDTQYF.